A single sample gave rise to the 30 T cell receptor beta chains below, sequenced in a study of blood T cell repertoires in COVID-19. Clones were sequenced by immunoSEQ multiplex PCR, and TCRdb holds only the in-frame ones, with some missing. Among some 190,000 clones listed, roughly 77% were seen once. Specimen: PBMCs or T cells enriched from blood (not recorded which). These receptors came from a woman between 50 and 59 years old with acute COVID-19.

The chain carries TRBV5-1 and TRBJ1-1; D may be TRBD1 (6 bases). The CDR3 is 13 residues long. Germline V gene lookup returns CDR1 SGHRS and CDR2 YFSETQ. Trimming removed 7 bases from V and 2 bases from J, with 12 bases in between. CDR3 amino acids: CASGLRGNTEAFF. The CDR3 DNA follows: TGCGCCAGCGGACTCAGGGGTAACACTGAAGCTTTCTTT.

The chain couples TRBV7-9 to TRBJ1-6; 9 bases are shared with TRBD1. CDR1 is SEHNR, CDR2 FQNEAQ, per germline (reference sequence). V dropped 5 bases and J dropped 14; count of bases not matched to a gene: 10. The CDR3 runs to 14 residues. CDR3 protein: CASSEGGTGKSLHF. CDR3 DNA sequence: TGTGCCAGCAGCGAAGGGGGGACAGGGAAATCCCTCCACTTT.

V gene TRBV10-1 combines with J gene TRBJ1-1, with 7 bases identical to TRBD1. The CDR3 sequence is 14 residues long. V trimming: 4 bases; J trimming: 4 bases; junction bases outside the gene matches: 6. Germline CDR1 is WNHNN and CDR2 is SYGVQD (reference sequence). The CDR3: CASSGGQRSTEAFF. The CDR3, as DNA: TGCGCCAGCAGTGGGGGACAGCGAAGCACTGAAGCTTTCTTT.

A few counts support this clone. The chain recombines TRBV7-2 with TRBJ1-4; D unclear. Germline values: CDR1 SGHTA, CDR2 FQGNSA. Deletions cut 0 bases from V and 0 bases from J, with 11 bases between. The CDR3 extends over 17 amino acids. The CDR3 DNA reads TGTGCCAGCAGCTTAGCGAGGTTGGGAGCAACTAATGAAAAACTGTTTTTT. Protein: CASSLARLGATNEKLFF.

J is TRBJ2-3 and V is TRBV6-5; D not certain. Germline CDR1 and CDR2: MNHEY and SVGAGI. V was cut by 3 bases and J by 3 bases, with 16 bases left in between. The CDR3 is 16 amino acids. For the CDR3, the DNA is TGTGCCAGCAGTTATGGAACGGAGAAGAAAACAGATACGCAGTATTTT. It specifies CASSYGTEKKTDTQYF.

J is TRBJ1-1 and V is TRBV19, with D unclear. This CDR3 region has 11 residues. Germline CDR1 and CDR2: LNHDA and SQIVND (reference sequence). Trimming cost V 2 bases and J 8 bases, with 6 bases left between them. The CDR3 protein is CASSIIMEAFF. The CDR3, as DNA: TGTGCCAGTAGTATAATCATGGAAGCTTTCTTT.

The chain recombines TRBV19 with TRBJ2-1; no clear D. CDR3 length: 15 residues. The V end lost 4 bases, the J end lost 9 bases, and 19 bases lay between the germline ends. Germline values: CDR1 LNHDA, CDR2 SQIVND (reference sequence). This chain's CDR3 is CASSTIAGWLSEQFF. CDR3 sequence (DNA): TGTGCCAGTAGTACAATAGCCGGTTGGCTCAGTGAGCAGTTCTTC.

V and J are TRBV7-2 and TRBJ2-6; 15 bases map to TRBD2. Germline-derived CDR1 and CDR2 are SGHTA and FQGNSA. The trim removed 5 bases at V and 4 bases at J, leaving 6 bases unmatched. CDR3 length: 18 amino acids. The DNA of the CDR3 is TGTGCCAGCAGCGCCGGACTAGCGGGGGGGCGCGGGGCCAACGTCCTGACTTTC. As protein: CASSAGLAGGRGANVLTF.

The CDR3 reads CASSQGRWGANVLTF. CDR3 coding DNA: TGCGCCAGCAGCCAAGGTCGGTGGGGGGCCAACGTCCTGACTTTC. This rearrangement joins TRBV4-3 to TRBJ2-6; D uncertain. From germline, CDR1 is LGHNA and CDR2 YSLEER. Trimming took 1 base from V and 4 from J, leaving 8 bases between them. The CDR3 loop spans 15 amino acids.

V is TRBV11-3 and J is TRBJ1-1; D gene uncertain. Trimming took off 2 bases at V and 6 bases at J, with 10 bases between the two ends. Germline V gene data show CDR1 as SGHNT and CDR2 as YENEEA. The CDR3 covers 13 residues. The CDR3 nucleotides read TGTGCCAGCAGCTTACCCGGGGAGGCTGAAGCTTTCTTT. Amino acids: CASSLPGEAEAFF.

This chain joins TRBV28 and TRBJ1-5; possible D gene TRBD1, 5 bases. Germline V gene sequence: CDR1 MDHEN, CDR2 SYDVKM. V lost 3 bases and J lost 6, with 15 bases in between. The CDR3 has 15 amino acids. CDR3 sequence: CASSFGREVSQPQHF. In DNA form, the CDR3 reads TGTGCCAGCAGTTTTGGCAGGGAGGTATCTCAGCCCCAGCATTTT. The full variable domain, its missing parts supplied by reference TRBV28 and TRBJ1-5, is DVKVTQSSRYLVKRTGEKVFLECVQDMDHENMFWYRQDPGLGLRLIYFSYDVKMKEKGDIPEGYSVSREKKERFSLILESASTNQTSMYLCASSFGREVSQPQHFGDGTRLSIL.

V is TRBV5-1 and J is TRBJ1-4; tentatively, D is TRBD1 (5 bases). CDR1 and CDR2 from the germline V gene are SGHRS and YFSETQ. Trimming stripped 0 bases from V and 0 bases from J, with 9 bases between. CDR3 length: 16 amino acids. The CDR3 DNA reads TGCGCCAGCAGCTTGGGCAGGGATGCAACTAATGAAAAACTGTTTTTT. This gives the protein CASSLGRDATNEKLFF.

The chain links TRBV5-6 to TRBJ1-4; 9 bases match TRBD1. Germline CDR1 and CDR2: SGHDT and YYEEEE. With 0 bases clipped from V and 8 bases from J, the junction kept 2 bases outside the gene matches. The CDR3 consists of 14 residues. As DNA, the CDR3 is TGTGCCAGCAGCTTGGGGGACAGGGTGGAAAAACTGTTTTTT. It translates to CASSLGDRVEKLFF.

This clone was observed a handful of times. This chain uses TRBV12-5 with TRBJ2-2; 9 nucleotides agree with TRBD1. The trim removed 2 bases at V and 7 bases at J, leaving 8 bases unmatched. The CDR3 spans 16 residues. Germline CDR1 and CDR2: LGHNT and FRNRAP. The CDR3 nucleotides read TGTGCTAGTGGTTTGCCGCGGACAGGGGCCCACGGGGAGCTGTTTTTT. Amino acid sequence: CASGLPRTGAHGELFF.

This chain links TRBV27 with TRBJ2-3, with D maybe TRBD1 (5 bases). Germline V gene data show CDR1 as MNHEY and CDR2 as SMNVEV (reference sequence). The CDR3 is 19 residues long. Trimming cost V 4 bases and J 3 bases, with 26 bases left between them. The DNA for the CDR3 is TGTGCCAGCAGTTCGCGCCACGCCAGGCCGCGGTCAGGGACAGATACGCAGTATTTT. Its protein is CASSSRHARPRSGTDTQYF.

This chain connects TRBV4-2 to TRBJ1-1; possibly TRBD1 for D (5 bases). Germline CDR1 is LGHNA and CDR2 is YNFKEQ. Trimming pared 1 base from V and 1 base from J, leaving 10 bases between. The CDR3 extends over 15 amino acids. CDR3 sequence: CASSQVLDTNTEAFF. CDR3 coding DNA: TGTGCCAGCAGCCAAGTCTTGGACACGAACACTGAAGCTTTCTTT.

The chain links TRBV18 to TRBJ1-2; TRBD1 is a possible D gene (5 bases). The germline gives CDR1 KGHSH, CDR2 LQKENI. Trimming cost V 1 base and J 6 bases, with 21 bases left between them. The CDR3 is 17 residues long. CDR3 sequence reads: CASSPQIPSETDHGYTF. The DNA for the CDR3 is TGTGCCAGCTCACCACAAATTCCTTCTGAGACAGATCATGGCTACACCTTC.

The chain is built from TRBV24-1 and TRBJ2-2, with D perhaps matching TRBD1 (6 bases). There are 15 residues in the CDR3. Germline V gene lookup returns CDR1 KGHDR and CDR2 SFDVKD. Trimming removed 6 bases at V and 1 base at J, with 11 bases between. The CDR3 region has the DNA TGTGCCACCAGTCGTTCGGGACAGAACACCGGGGAGCTGTTTTTT. Its protein product is CATSRSGQNTGELFF.

V gene TRBV7-8 combines with J gene TRBJ1-4, with unresolved D. Trimming cost V 0 bases and J 6 bases, with 14 bases left between them. CDR1 and CDR2 (germline): SGHVS, FQNEAQ. CDR3 length equals 16 residues. This chain's CDR3 is CASSLALLTTDEKLFF. CDR3 bases: TGTGCCAGCAGCTTAGCGCTTTTAACAACCGATGAAAAACTGTTTTTT.

This clone was recorded once. The CDR3 reads CAIRKQGDTIYF. The CDR3 bases are TGTGCCATCAGGAAACAGGGGGACACCATATATTTT. The J gene is TRBJ1-3, the V gene TRBV10-3; 8 nucleotides line up with TRBD1. The CDR3 totals 12 residues. Trimming at V came to 6 bases and at J to 8 bases, leaving 3 bases not matched to a gene. The germline V gene has CDR1 ENHRY and CDR2 SYGVKD.

The chain links TRBV5-1 to TRBJ2-5; 11 bases map to TRBD2. The CDR3 loop spans 16 amino acids. The junction had 9 bases not matched to a gene; V was cut back by 6 bases and J by 2 bases. The germline gives CDR1 SGHRS, CDR2 YFSETQ. CDR3 sequence: CASTLGSSGGQETQYF. The CDR3 nucleotides read TGCGCCAGCACCCTGGGGTCTAGCGGGGGGCAAGAGACCCAGTACTTC.

The CDR3 DNA is TGTGCCAGCAGCTTAGCTCAGGTCGACGAGCAGTACGTC. The encoded protein is CASSLAQVDEQYV. This rearrangement joins TRBV11-2 to TRBJ2-7; D gene unclear. The germline V gene encodes CDR1 SGHAT and CDR2 FQNNGV. The CDR3 covers 13 residues. The V and J ends lost 1 base and 5 bases respectively, with 9 bases between them.

V is TRBV11-2 and J is TRBJ1-6; possibly TRBD1 for D (6 bases). V was pared by 3 bases and J by 10 bases, with 13 bases between. Germline CDR1 reads SGHAT; CDR2 reads FQNNGV. The length of the CDR3 is 14 residues. The CDR3 DNA reads as TGTGCCAGCAGCTTTCCAGGGGCTGGGTCACCCCTCCACTTT. Protein product: CASSFPGAGSPLHF.

In its sample, this clone was seen a few times. The genes are TRBV7-8 and TRBJ2-7, with 7 bases fitting TRBD1. This CDR3 is 14 amino acids long. V lost 3 bases, J lost 13 bases, and 15 bases stayed unmatched. Germline V gene sequence: CDR1 SGHVS, CDR2 FQNEAQ. CDR3 sequence reads: CASSFTETGDFIYV. The DNA of the CDR3 is TGTGCCAGCAGCTTCACCGAAACAGGGGATTTCATTTACGTC.

The chain links TRBV7-3 to TRBJ2-2, with TRBD1 matching 8 bases. Trimming at V came to 4 bases and at J to 3 bases, leaving 4 bases not matched to a gene. The CDR3 is 15 amino acids. Germline V lookup: CDR1 SGHTA, CDR2 FQGTGA. The chain's CDR3 is CASSSGQAYTGELFF. CDR3 bases: TGTGCCAGCAGCTCGGGACAGGCCTACACCGGGGAGCTGTTTTTT.

This sequence joins TRBV28 and TRBJ1-2, with 8 bases fitting TRBD1. J was trimmed by 2 bases and V by 5 bases; bases with no gene match: 7. Per germline, CDR1 MDHEN and CDR2 SYDVKM. The CDR3 consists of 15 residues. This CDR3 reads CASSAGTGSNYGYTF. CDR3 in DNA: TGTGCCAGCAGTGCGGGGACAGGATCCAACTATGGCTACACCTTC.

This chain links TRBV7-2 with TRBJ1-6, with D unresolved. CDR3 length: 13 residues. Between the trimmed V and J ends, which lost 5 bases and 10 bases, there was a span of 12 bases. The germline V gene has CDR1 SGHTA and CDR2 FQGNSA. The CDR3 reads CASSDPNSSPLHF. The CDR3 bases are TGTGCCAGCAGCGATCCTAATTCCTCACCCCTCCACTTT.

This clone was observed a handful of times. The chain carries TRBV2 and TRBJ1-2; D uncertain. There are 14 residues in the CDR3. Germline V gives CDR1 SNHLY, CDR2 FYNNEI. Trimming took 4 bases from V and 0 from J, leaving 9 bases between them. The CDR3 protein is CASSGPGANYGYTF. CDR3 coding DNA: TGTGCCAGCAGTGGGCCCGGGGCTAACTATGGCTACACCTTC.

The chain joins TRBV5-5 to TRBJ1-2; 9 bases fit TRBD1. CDR3 length: 15 residues. In germline, CDR1 is SGHKS, CDR2 YYEKEE (reference sequence). Trimming at V came to 4 bases and at J to 6 bases, leaving 10 bases not matched to a gene. CDR3 nucleotides: TGTGCCAGCAGCCAACTCGGGACAGGGCTCCATGGCTACACCTTC. Translated, it gives CASSQLGTGLHGYTF.

The chain couples TRBV7-2 to TRBJ1-6, with TRBD1 matching over 11 bases. Per the germline V gene, CDR1 is SGHTA and CDR2 is FQGNSA. The CDR3 sequence is 17 residues long. J lost 10 bases, V lost 2 bases, and 10 bases had no gene match. CDR3: CASSLIRGQGGRSPLHF. The CDR3 nucleotides read TGTGCCAGCAGCTTAATCAGGGGACAGGGGGGAAGATCACCCCTCCACTTT.